This passage covers 18 T cell receptor beta chains from one sample sequenced in a study of technical replicates of blood from four donors. TCRdb's copy holds only in-frame clones and misses some; the assay was immunoSEQ multiplex PCR. The sample lists 70,000 or so clones, almost 99% occurring once. Sequencing was performed on T cells isolated from PBMCs. Receptors originate from a human donor in good health.

The gene calls are TRBV9 and TRBJ2-5; perhaps TRBD2 as D (6 bases). Germline values: CDR1 SGDLS, CDR2 YYNGEE. The CDR3 covers 17 residues. The V and J ends lost 4 bases and 0 bases respectively, with 19 bases between them. CDR3 residues: CASSRWGGTAYQETQYF. CDR3 bases: TGTGCCAGCAGCCGCTGGGGCGGGACGGCATACCAAGAGACCCAGTACTTC.

V gene TRBV6-1 combines with J gene TRBJ1-6, with D uncertain. Trimming left V 3 bases short and J 0 bases short, with 6 bases between. Germline values: CDR1 MNHNS, CDR2 SASEGT. This CDR3 is built from 15 residues. Written as DNA, the CDR3 is TGTGCCAGCAGTGATGGGAGCTCCTATAATTCACCCCTCCACTTT. Translating gives CASSDGSSYNSPLHF.

This clone came up once. The chain is built from TRBV6-4 and TRBJ2-1, with 11 positions matching TRBD2. CDR1 MRHNA and CDR2 SNTAGT come from the germline V gene. This CDR3 has 16 amino acids. J lost 9 bases, V lost 5 bases, and 12 bases had no gene match. The CDR3 DNA follows: TGTGCCAGCAGTCCCTTAACTAGCGGGAGTTTGGGTGAGCAGTTCTTC. Its protein product is CASSPLTSGSLGEQFF.

V and J are TRBV5-6 and TRBJ1-1; D may be TRBD1 (6 bases). Germline V gene lookup returns CDR1 SGHDT and CDR2 YYEEEE. Trimming pared 5 bases from V and 3 bases from J, leaving 14 bases between. The CDR3 is 14 amino acids. CDR3 in amino acids: CASSHTDSYTEAFF. CDR3 nucleotide sequence: TGTGCCAGCAGTCACACGGACAGTTACACTGAAGCTTTCTTT. Combining the CDR3 with reference TRBV5-6 and TRBJ1-1 gives the whole variable domain DAGVTQSPTHLIKTRGQQVTLRCSPKSGHDTVSWYQQALGQGPQFIFQYYEEEERQRGNFPDRFSGHQFPNYSSELNVNALLLGDSALYLCASSHTDSYTEAFFGQGTRLTVV.

The genes are TRBV6-5 and TRBJ2-5; D remains ambiguous. The CDR3 has 13 residues. Germline CDR1 MNHEY, CDR2 SVGAGI. V was pared by 7 bases and J by 4 bases, with 13 bases between. As DNA, the CDR3 is TGTGCCAGCAAACCTGAGGTAACAGAGACCCAGTACTTC. This translates into CASKPEVTETQYF.

The rearrangement joins TRBV5-1 to TRBJ2-5; 9 bases are shared with TRBD2. Germline assignment: CDR1 SGHRS and CDR2 YFSETQ. The CDR3 is 15 amino acids. J lost 1 base, V lost 2 bases, and 3 bases had no gene match. The CDR3 region has the DNA TGCGCCAGCAGCTTCGGAGCGGGAGGCCAAGAGACCCAGTACTTC. Amino acid sequence: CASSFGAGGQETQYF. Looking up the rest from reference TRBV5-1 and TRBJ2-5 gives the full variable domain: KAGVTQTPRYLIKTRGQQVTLSCSPISGHRSVSWYQQTPGQGLQFLFEYFSETQRNKGNFPGRFSGRQFSNSRSEMNVSTLELGDSALYLCASSFGAGGQETQYFGPGTRLLVL.

The V call is TRBV13, the J call TRBJ1-1, with 8 positions matching TRBD1. The CDR3 sequence is 13 residues long. From germline, CDR1 is PRHDT and CDR2 FYEKMQ (reference sequence). V lost 5 bases to trimming and J lost 7 bases; unmatched junction nucleotides: 6. This chain's CDR3 is CASSSPGGFEAFF. CDR3 nucleotides: TGTGCCAGCAGCAGTCCAGGGGGCTTTGAAGCTTTCTTT.

The V gene is TRBV29-1, the J gene TRBJ2-7; D is uncertain. Germline assignment: CDR1 SQVTM and CDR2 ANQGSEA. The CDR3 covers 14 residues. The V end was cut by 4 bases, the J end by 4 bases, with 17 bases between. CDR3: CSVVLPGRPYEQYF. The DNA of the CDR3 is TGCAGCGTTGTACTCCCTGGGCGCCCGTACGAGCAGTACTTC.

V usage is TRBV4-3 and J usage is TRBJ1-2; 9 positions match TRBD1. Germline loops: CDR1 LGHNA, CDR2 YSLEER. The CDR3 is made up of 16 amino acids. V shed 0 bases, J shed 8 bases, and the junction held 10 bases outside the gene matches. CDR3 bases: TGCGCCAGCAGCCAAGAGGAGGGGACAGGGTGGGTGGGCTACACCTTC. This translates into CASSQEEGTGWVGYTF.

This chain links TRBV11-3 with TRBJ2-2; 8 bases map to TRBD2. This CDR3 spans 16 amino acids. In germline, CDR1 is SGHNT, CDR2 YENEEA. With V trimmed by 4 bases and J by 7 bases, 11 bases remained unmatched. The CDR3 here is CASSSRGGALGGELFF. The CDR3 coding sequence is TGTGCCAGCAGCTCCCGGGGGGGTGCTTTAGGCGGGGAGCTGTTTTTT.

CDR3 nucleotide sequence: TGTGCCAGCAGCGGAACAGGGGTTGAGGATGGCTACACCTTC. This encodes CASSGTGVEDGYTF. The rearrangement uses TRBV7-6 and TRBJ1-2; 7 bases map to TRBD1. CDR1 SGHVS and CDR2 FNYEAQ come from the germline V gene. Trimming took 5 bases from V and 6 from J; bases not matched to a gene: 9. CDR3 size: 14 residues.

The chain recombines TRBV9 with TRBJ1-1; no reliable D call. Trimming stripped 3 bases from V and 1 base from J, with 7 bases between. The CDR3 contains 13 residues. Germline values: CDR1 SGDLS, CDR2 YYNGEE. The CDR3 spells CASSARGNTEAFF. The CDR3 DNA reads as TGTGCCAGCAGCGCGCGGGGGAACACTGAAGCTTTCTTT. The whole variable domain, filled in from reference TRBV9 and TRBJ1-1, reads DSGVTQTPKHLITATGQRVTLRCSPRSGDLSVYWYQQSLDQGLQFLIQYYNGEERAKGNILERFSAQQFPDLHSELNLSSLELGDSALYFCASSARGNTEAFFGQGTRLTVV.

The chain links TRBV6-1 to TRBJ1-5; TRBD1 agrees at 9 bases. This CDR3 has 14 amino acids. The J segment lost 6 bases and the V segment lost 6 bases, leaving 6 bases of the junction unmatched. The germline V gene encodes CDR1 MNHNS and CDR2 SASEGT. The DNA for the CDR3 is TGTGCCAGCAGCGGGACAGGGTGGAGTCAGCCCCAGCATTTT. Amino acids: CASSGTGWSQPQHF.

This clone has just one count. CDR3 loop: CASRAPPGTQYF. DNA of the CDR3: TGTGCCAGCAGAGCCCCGCCGGGTACGCAGTATTTT. The V call is TRBV28, the J call TRBJ2-3; no firm D call. Germline V gives CDR1 MDHEN, CDR2 SYDVKM. The CDR3 has 12 residues. Trimming pared 6 bases from V and 8 bases from J, leaving 12 bases between.

This clone occurred once. V gene TRBV7-9 combines with J gene TRBJ2-1, with no clear D. The germline CDR1 and CDR2 sequences are SEHNR and FQNEAQ (reference sequence). The ends were cut back, 1 base at V and 0 bases at J, with 7 bases in the middle. The CDR3 length is 15 residues. For the CDR3, the DNA is TGTGCCAGCAGCTTAGGCACAAGCTCCTACAATGAGCAGTTCTTC. Amino acid sequence: CASSLGTSSYNEQFF.

This clone was seen only once. The chain combines TRBV20-1 with TRBJ1-1; no definite D call. V lost 0 bases to trimming and J lost 7 bases, with 6 bases between them. CDR1 and CDR2 from the germline V gene are DFQATT and SNEGSKA (reference sequence). The CDR3 totals 11 residues. CDR3 coding DNA: TGCAGTGCTAGAGATATCTATGAAGCTTTCTTT. Its translation is CSARDIYEAFF.

V is TRBV7-9 and J is TRBJ2-7; D gene ambiguous. This CDR3 has 11 amino acids. The V gene's germline CDR1 is SEHNR and CDR2 FQNEAQ (reference sequence). V was clipped by 5 bases and J by 4 bases, with 6 bases between them. The CDR3 loop reads CASSRTYEQYF. In nucleotides, the CDR3 is TGTGCCAGCAGCCGTACTTACGAGCAGTACTTC.

This clone has a single count. V usage is TRBV5-1 and J usage is TRBJ2-5; 8 bases line up with TRBD2. Per the germline V gene, CDR1 is SGHRS and CDR2 is YFSETQ. This CDR3 is built from 14 residues. The junction had 4 bases not matched to a gene; V was cut back by 1 base and J by 5 bases. The CDR3 DNA sequence: TGCGCCAGCAGCTTGAAGCGGGAGCGGGAGACCCAGTACTTC. Protein product: CASSLKRERETQYF.